The 28 T cell receptor beta chains presented below share a single source sample, sequenced in a study of T cells in Graves' hyperthyroidism and ophthalmopathy. The TCR beta CDR3 regions underwent amplification using RNA transcripts as the source. Initially, a first-round RT-PCR of the TCR CDR3 employed the HTBI primer set. Via MiXCR, TCRdb re-called the multiplex PCR reads, giving one row per CDR3 protein. The repertoire holds around 700,000 distinct CDR3 sequences, with roughly a sixth as singletons. The sample comprised blood. These receptor sequences come from a woman aged 45-60 years with Graves' hyperthyroidism that later progressed to Graves' ophthalmopathy.

The chain uses TRBV3-1 and TRBJ1-2; weak D call: TRBD1 (5 bases). Trimming pared 0 bases from V and 8 bases from J, leaving 13 bases between. Germline V lookup: CDR1 LGHDT, CDR2 YNNKEL (reference sequence). The CDR3 covers 14 residues. The CDR3, as DNA: TGTGCCAGCAGCCAAGACCCAAACGACAGAGGCTACACCTTC. This encodes CASSQDPNDRGYTF.

This clonotype was seen a handful of times. The V and J genes are TRBV19 and TRBJ2-5; D gene ambiguous. Germline V gene sequence: CDR1 LNHDA, CDR2 SQIVND (reference sequence). The V gene lost 5 bases and the J gene lost 0 bases, with 10 bases spanning the gap. The CDR3 sequence is 14 residues long. CDR3 region: CASSPLEDQETQYF. DNA of the CDR3: TGTGCCAGTAGTCCTCTAGAAGACCAAGAGACCCAGTACTTC. The complete variable domain, with remaining parts taken from reference TRBV19 and TRBJ2-5, reads DGGITQSPKYLFRKEGQNVTLSCEQNLNHDAMYWYRQDPGQGLRLIYYSQIVNDFQKGDIAEGYSVSREKKESFPLTVTSAQKNPTAFYLCASSPLEDQETQYFGPGTRLLVL.

V and J are TRBV5-4 and TRBJ1-5; D remains ambiguous. The CDR3 loop spans 15 amino acids. Looked up from germline, CDR1 is SGHNT and CDR2 is YYREEE (reference sequence). With 4 bases removed from V and 6 bases from J, the gap between germline ends came to 17 bases. This CDR3 reads CASSRGLGEGQPQHF. CDR3 coding DNA: TGTGCCAGCAGCCGTGGGTTGGGAGAGGGTCAGCCCCAGCATTTT. The whole variable domain, filled in from reference TRBV5-4 and TRBJ1-5, reads ETGVTQSPTHLIKTRGQQVTLRCSSQSGHNTVSWYQQALGQGPQFIFQYYREEENGRGNFPPRFSGLQFPNYSSELNVNALELDDSALYLCASSRGLGEGQPQHFGDGTRLSIL.

This clonotype was picked up a small number of times. V gene TRBV11-3 combines with J gene TRBJ2-5; 8 bases align to TRBD2. The CDR3 consists of 13 residues. Looked up from germline, CDR1 is SGHNT and CDR2 is YENEEA. Trimming removed 5 bases from V and 9 bases from J; junction bases left unmatched: 8. In DNA, the CDR3 is TGTGCCAGCAGCCCAGGGACGGGGGGGTCCCAGTACTTC. It specifies CASSPGTGGSQYF.

The rearrangement uses TRBV14 and TRBJ1-1; 7 nucleotides match TRBD1. This CDR3 region has 15 residues. J lost 6 bases, V lost 0 bases, and 7 bases had no gene match. Germline CDR1 and CDR2: SGHDN and FVKESK. CDR3: CASSQDGRGWAEAFF. Written as DNA, the CDR3 is TGTGCCAGCAGCCAAGATGGCAGGGGGTGGGCTGAAGCTTTCTTT.

The CDR3 spells CATSTGTGGTQYF. The DNA for the CDR3 is TGTGCCACCAGCACGGGGACAGGAGGGACCCAGTACTTC. This rearrangement joins TRBV15 to TRBJ2-5, with 8 nucleotides matching TRBD1. From germline, CDR1 is LNHNV and CDR2 YYDKDF (reference sequence). This CDR3 is built from 13 residues. V trimming: 4 bases; J trimming: 7 bases; junction bases outside the gene matches: 5.

This clonotype was found a few times. This chain links TRBV15 with TRBJ2-1; D is possibly TRBD1 (5 bases). V gave up 1 base and J gave up 8 bases, with 15 bases separating them. This CDR3 is 15 amino acids long. Germline V CDR1 and CDR2: LNHNV, YYDKDF (reference sequence). The CDR3 nucleotides read TGTGCCACCAGCAGAGGCCAGGGCCTTGGCGATGAGCAGTTCTTC. Encoded protein: CATSRGQGLGDEQFF.

The chain employs TRBV5-4 and TRBJ2-6; D gene ambiguous. Per germline, CDR1 SGHNT and CDR2 YYREEE (reference sequence). This CDR3 is built from 16 residues. Trimming pared 4 bases from V and 1 base from J, leaving 12 bases between. The CDR3 DNA follows: TGTGCCAGCAGCGCCCCCGGTCTGTCTGGGGCCAACGTCCTGACTTTC. As protein: CASSAPGLSGANVLTF. Complete variable domain (other parts from reference TRBV5-4 and TRBJ2-6): ETGVTQSPTHLIKTRGQQVTLRCSSQSGHNTVSWYQQALGQGPQFIFQYYREEENGRGNFPPRFSGLQFPNYSSELNVNALELDDSALYLCASSAPGLSGANVLTFGAGSRLTVL.

This clonotype showed up just a few times. The genes are TRBV29-1 and TRBJ1-2, with unresolved D. The CDR3 runs to 12 residues. Between the trimmed V and J ends, which lost 3 bases and 8 bases, there was a span of 13 bases. Germline values: CDR1 SQVTM, CDR2 ANQGSEA. The CDR3, as DNA: TGCAGCGTTGAGGGGATTGTGGAGGGCTACACCTTC. This sequence encodes CSVEGIVEGYTF. The full variable domain, its missing parts supplied by reference TRBV29-1 and TRBJ1-2, is SAVISQKPSRDICQRGTSLTIQCQVDSQVTMMFWYRQQPGQSLTLIATANQGSEATYESGFVIDKFPISRPNLTFSTLTVSNMSPEDSSIYLCSVEGIVEGYTFGSGTRLTVV.

This clonotype came up a few times. This chain links TRBV11-2 with TRBJ2-1; 7 nucleotides align to TRBD2. The CDR3 is 20 residues long. V trimming: 4 bases; J trimming: 2 bases; junction bases outside the gene matches: 20. Germline CDR1 SGHAT, CDR2 FQNNGV. In nucleotides, the CDR3 is TGTGCCAGCAGCTCGCCCTCGTCACTCTCAGGACTAGAACCCTACAATGAGCAGTTCTTC. This sequence encodes CASSSPSSLSGLEPYNEQFF.

This clonotype has ten or more counts. The chain combines TRBV30 with TRBJ1-2; D is undetermined. Germline V CDR1 and CDR2: GTSNPN, SVGIG (reference sequence). Trimming stripped 0 bases from V and 8 bases from J, with 13 bases between. There are 13 residues in the CDR3. The CDR3 sequence is CAWSVLESGGYTF. The CDR3 DNA sequence: TGTGCCTGGAGTGTACTAGAGTCGGGGGGCTACACCTTC.

Many counts were recorded for this clonotype. This chain joins TRBV7-2 and TRBJ1-5; D is unclear. CDR1 and CDR2 from the germline V gene are SGHTA and FQGNSA. The CDR3 has 15 amino acids. Trimming took off 2 bases at V and 0 bases at J, with 8 bases between the two ends. The CDR3 DNA sequence: TGTGCCAGCAGCTTAAAAGGGAATAGCAATCAGCCCCAGCATTTT. Its protein is CASSLKGNSNQPQHF.

The chain combines TRBV29-1 with TRBJ2-7; TRBD1 matches at 8 bases. The V gene's germline CDR1 is SQVTM and CDR2 ANQGSEA. Unmatched junction bases numbered 11, after V lost 0 bases and J lost 4 bases. This CDR3 has 16 residues. CDR3 amino acids: CSVEDFTGGSAYEQYF. Written as DNA, the CDR3 is TGCAGCGTTGAAGATTTCACAGGGGGATCCGCATACGAGCAGTACTTC.

This clonotype came up once. The genes are TRBV12-5 and TRBJ2-3; 11 bases align to TRBD2. The trim removed 1 base at V and 0 bases at J, leaving 12 bases unmatched. Per germline, CDR1 LGHNT and CDR2 FRNRAP. This CDR3 has 20 residues. The CDR3 protein is CASGLASGGFLNSSTDTQYF. CDR3 DNA sequence: TGTGCTAGTGGTTTGGCTAGCGGGGGGTTCCTAAACTCTAGCACAGATACGCAGTATTTT.

This clonotype has a count of ten or more. The V and J genes are TRBV5-8 and TRBJ2-7; D not certain. The germline gives CDR1 SGHTS, CDR2 YDEGEE. V lost 2 bases and J lost 1, with 10 bases in between. CDR3 length: 14 amino acids. CDR3 DNA: TGTGCCAGCAGCTTCGTGGTCGGATCCTACGAGCAGTACTTC. Translating it yields CASSFVVGSYEQYF. Full variable domain (missing parts from reference TRBV5-8 and TRBJ2-7): EAGVTQSPTHLIKTRGQQATLRCSPISGHTSVYWYQQALGLGLQFLLWYDEGEERNRGNFPPRFSGRQFPNYSSELNVNALELEDSALYLCASSFVVGSYEQYFGPGTRLTVT.

This clonotype was seen at least ten times. J is TRBJ2-1 and V is TRBV7-3; 9 bases fit TRBD2. The germline CDR1 and CDR2 sequences are SGHTA and FQGTGA. Trimming cost V 2 bases and J 5 bases; bases outside gene matches: 1. The CDR3 totals 14 residues. CDR3 protein: CASSLAGGNNEQFF. CDR3 in DNA: TGTGCCAGCAGCTTAGCGGGGGGGAACAATGAGCAGTTCTTC.

The J gene is TRBJ1-4, the V gene TRBV19, with a possible D match to TRBD1 (6 bases). Germline V gene lookup returns CDR1 LNHDA and CDR2 SQIVND (reference sequence). The CDR3 is 16 amino acids. The ends were cut back, 5 bases at V and 8 bases at J, with 21 bases in the middle. CDR3 nucleotide sequence: TGTGCCAGTAGTCAGCAAACAGGGTCGGGGGGAGAAAAACTGTTTTTT. It specifies CASSQQTGSGGEKLFF.

The chain has TRBV6-5 and TRBJ1-1; 12 bases match TRBD1. The germline V gene has CDR1 MNHEY and CDR2 SVGAGI. The CDR3 runs to 18 residues. The V and J ends lost 2 bases and 0 bases, in that order; junction bases with no gene match: 7. CDR3 nucleotides: TGTGCCAGCAGTTACGGGACAGGGGGCACCCGGTTGAACACTGAAGCTTTCTTT. Translation gives CASSYGTGGTRLNTEAFF.

On this clonotype: Possible read error: a much larger clone is one base away. This chain joins TRBV5-6 and TRBJ2-1, with D perhaps matching TRBD1 or TRBD2 (5 bases each). CDR1 is SGHDT and CDR2 is YYEEEE in the germline V gene. This CDR3 spans 16 amino acids. CDR3 DNA: TGTGCCAGCAGCCCTCGGTCAGGGAGCTCCTACAGTGAGCAGTTCTTC. It encodes CASSPRSGSSYSEQFF.

The table lists this clonotype with many counts. V and J are TRBV3-1 and TRBJ1-1, with TRBD1 matching 7 bases. The ends lost 2 bases at V and 5 bases at J; junction bases unmatched: 2. The germline gives CDR1 LGHDT, CDR2 YNNKEL (reference sequence). The CDR3 loop spans 13 amino acids. CDR3: CASSQLTGTEAFF. The DNA for the CDR3 is TGTGCCAGCAGCCAACTGACAGGGACTGAAGCTTTCTTT. The whole variable domain, remainder taken from reference TRBV3-1 and TRBJ1-1, is DTAVSQTPKYLVTQMGNDKSIKCEQNLGHDTMYWYKQDSKKFLKIMFSYNNKELIINETVPNRFSPKSPDKAHLNLHINSLELGDSAVYFCASSQLTGTEAFFGQGTRLTVV.

The sample holds many counts of this clonotype. This chain joins TRBV2 and TRBJ2-1, with 10 positions matching TRBD1. The CDR3 spans 16 residues. V shed 6 bases and J 3 bases; nucleotides not matched to a gene: 8. The germline V gene has CDR1 SNHLY and CDR2 FYNNEI. For the CDR3, the DNA is TGTGCCAGCAGAGTGAGACAGGGGGCTGACTACAATGAGCAGTTCTTC. This translates into CASRVRQGADYNEQFF.

V is TRBV11-2 and J is TRBJ1-6, with 8 positions matching TRBD1. The V segment lost 3 bases and the J segment 0 bases; nucleotides outside the gene matches: 4. The CDR3 is 17 amino acids. Germline V gene data show CDR1 as SGHAT and CDR2 as FQNNGV. The CDR3 spells CASSFQGADSYNSPLHF. The CDR3 coding sequence is TGTGCCAGCAGCTTCCAGGGGGCTGACTCCTATAATTCACCCCTCCACTTT.

The V and J genes are TRBV6-1 and TRBJ2-5; D perhaps matches TRBD1 (5 bases). This CDR3 contains 15 residues. The ends were cut back, 5 bases at V and 1 base at J, with 14 bases in the middle. The germline V gene has CDR1 MNHNS and CDR2 SASEGT. The CDR3 is CASSSTVLAQETQYF. As DNA, the CDR3 is TGTGCCAGCAGTTCGACAGTCCTGGCCCAAGAGACCCAGTACTTC.

This clonotype was found once. The J gene is TRBJ2-2, the V gene TRBV4-1, with 10 bases that match TRBD1. The CDR3 is 18 residues long. Germline V gene data show CDR1 as MGHRA and CDR2 as YSYEKL. Germline trimming cut 5 bases from V and 3 bases from J; bases unmatched to any gene: 12. In nucleotides, the CDR3 is TGCGCCAGCAGCAGAACATTACCCGGGACAGGGGACACCGGGGAGCTGTTTTTT. Translated, it gives CASSRTLPGTGDTGELFF.

The chain links TRBV7-3 to TRBJ2-3, with D possibly matching TRBD2 (6 bases). The V gene's germline CDR1 is SGHTA and CDR2 FQGTGA. The V end was cut by 5 bases, the J end by 5 bases, with 14 bases between. CDR3 length: 14 amino acids. The DNA of the CDR3 is TGTGCCAGCAGCACTGCCGCGGGGCGAGATACGCAGTATTTT. Its protein is CASSTAAGRDTQYF.

This clonotype has a handful of counts. V gene TRBV10-3 combines with J gene TRBJ2-1, with 7 bases aligning to TRBD1. Germline CDR1 ENHRY, CDR2 SYGVKD. The CDR3 is 12 amino acids. Unmatched junction bases numbered 4, after V lost 10 bases and J lost 4 bases. CDR3 in amino acids: CATRGQYNEQFF. The CDR3 nucleotides are TGTGCCACCAGGGGACAGTACAATGAGCAGTTCTTC.

This clonotype was recorded at least ten times. The chain uses TRBV3-1 and TRBJ1-1; the D is unclear. This CDR3 has 11 amino acids. Germline assignment: CDR1 LGHDT and CDR2 YNNKEL (reference sequence). V was shortened by 1 base and J by 9 bases, with 6 bases between the two germline ends. Here the CDR3 DNA reads TGTGCCAGCAGCCAAGTGAACAAAGCTTTCTTT. It encodes CASSQVNKAFF.

This clonotype was seen at least ten times. The chain has TRBV7-9 and TRBJ2-1; 7 nucleotides line up with TRBD1. V lost 4 bases to trimming and J lost 8 bases; unmatched junction nucleotides: 11. The CDR3 contains 15 residues. Germline V gene data show CDR1 as SEHNR and CDR2 as FQNEAQ (reference sequence). In DNA form, the CDR3 reads TGTGCCAGCAGCTCAGCGGTAGGGGGCAGGTATGAGCAGTTCTTC. Its protein product is CASSSAVGGRYEQFF.